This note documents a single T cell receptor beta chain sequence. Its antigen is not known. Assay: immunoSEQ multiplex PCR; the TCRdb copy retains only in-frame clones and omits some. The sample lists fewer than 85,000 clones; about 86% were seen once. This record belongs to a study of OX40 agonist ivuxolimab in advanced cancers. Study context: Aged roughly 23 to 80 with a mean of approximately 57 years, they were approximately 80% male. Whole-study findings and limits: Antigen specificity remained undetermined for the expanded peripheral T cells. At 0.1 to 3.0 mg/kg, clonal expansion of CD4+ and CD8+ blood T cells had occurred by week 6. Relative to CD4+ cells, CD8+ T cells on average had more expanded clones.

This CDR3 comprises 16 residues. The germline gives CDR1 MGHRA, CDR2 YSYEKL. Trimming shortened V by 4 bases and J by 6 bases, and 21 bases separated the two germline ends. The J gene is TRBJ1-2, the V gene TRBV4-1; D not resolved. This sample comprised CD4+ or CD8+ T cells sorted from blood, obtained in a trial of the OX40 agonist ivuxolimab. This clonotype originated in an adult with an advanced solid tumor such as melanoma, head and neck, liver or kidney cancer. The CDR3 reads CASSLEVRVPLNGYTF. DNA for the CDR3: TGCGCCAGCAGCCTTGAGGTGAGGGTCCCCCTCAATGGCTACACCTTC.